These T cell receptor beta chains were read from a single sample in a study of T cells in Graves' hyperthyroidism and ophthalmopathy. TCRdb reanalysed the multiplex PCR reads using MiXCR and keeps one entry per CDR3 protein. The sample holds under 300,000 distinct CDR3 sequences, about an eighth seen once. The material sequenced was blood. Receptors were obtained from a woman aged 25 to 45 with Graves' hyperthyroidism that later progressed to Graves' ophthalmopathy. CDR3s include the opening cysteine and the closing phenylalanine or tryptophan. A D gene is named only where the DNA matches it firmly. Clone size is given for some rows only: seen once, a few or many times, or a class if the clone is expanded.

V gene	J gene	clone size	D gene	CDR3 DNA	CDR3 protein
TRBV10-3	TRBJ2-5	many	TRBD2	TGTGCCACGAGAAATAGCGGGAGTCGGGGCCAAGAGACCCAGTACTTC	CATRNSGSRGQETQYF
TRBV28	TRBJ2-3	many	-	TGTGCCAGCGGAACCCAAGTTAATACGCAGTATTTT	CASGTQVNTQYF
TRBV9	TRBJ2-3	few	-	TGTGCCAGCAGTTTTGATGGACAGAAGGGGTATTTT	CASSFDGQKGYF
TRBV5-5	TRBJ1-1	many	TRBD1	TGTGCCAGCAGCACAAGGACAGGGAACACTGAAGCTTTCTTT	CASSTRTGNTEAFF
TRBV14	TRBJ1-6	-	-	TGTGCCAGCACCGCGGGGCCCTATAATTCACCCCTCCACTTT	CASTAGPYNSPLHF
TRBV20-1	TRBJ2-5	-	TRBD2	TGCAGTGCTAGCGGGGCCAGCGGGGTACTACAAGAGACCCAGTACTTC	CSASGASGVLQETQYF
TRBV14	TRBJ2-1	many	-	TGTGCCAGCAGCCAAGGGGGACGGGTAAGCTCCTACAATGAGCAGTTCTTC	CASSQGGRVSSYNEQFF
TRBV24-1	TRBJ1-3	once	-	TGTGCCACCAGTGTCGGGGGCTCTGGAAACACCATATATTTT	CATSVGGSGNTIYF
TRBV3-1	TRBJ2-1	many	-	TGTGCCAGCAGCCATCAGAATGAGCAGTTCTTC	CASSHQNEQFF
TRBV5-1	TRBJ2-7	many	TRBD2	TGTGCCAGCAGAGCTAGCGGGAGTTACGAGCAGTACTTC	CASRASGSYEQYF
TRBV4-3	TRBJ2-1	-	-	TGCGCCAGCAGCCAAGATCCGGGCGGCCGGGGCCAGCAGTTCTTC	CASSQDPGGRGQQFF
TRBV10-3	TRBJ2-6	-	TRBD1	TGTGCCATACGCTCCGGGCAGGGGGCCGGGGCCAACGTCCTGACTTTC	CAIRSGQGAGANVLTF
TRBV6-6	TRBJ2-2	-	-	TGTGCCAGCCTGGCGTACGCGAACACCGGGGAGCTGTTTTTT	CASLAYANTGELFF
TRBV7-8	TRBJ2-1	many	TRBD1	TGTGCCAGCAGCACCAATCTCGACAGGGACAATGAGCAGTTCTTC	CASSTNLDRDNEQFF
TRBV5-6	TRBJ2-7	many	-	TGTGCCAGCAGCCCCCCGGGCGGGACCTACGAGCAGTACTTC	CASSPPGGTYEQYF
TRBV12-3/TRBV12-4	TRBJ1-1	many	TRBD1	TGTGCCAGCAGTCGGGACAGGGATTTGGGGGTGAACACTGAAGCTTTCTTT	CASSRDRDLGVNTEAFF
TRBV2	TRBJ2-7	many	-	TGTGCCAGTGTCCCATCCCCCGGCTCCTACGAGCAGTACTTC	CASVPSPGSYEQYF
TRBV29-1	TRBJ1-1	many	TRBD1	TGCAGCGTCGAGACAGGGGCCACTGAAGCTTTCTTT	CSVETGATEAFF
TRBV30	TRBJ1-5	many	TRBD1	TGTGCCTGGGGGGGGGAATCCCCGGGACAGGGAAATCAGCCCCAGCATTTT	CAWGGESPGQGNQPQHF
TRBV7-8	TRBJ2-1	many	-	TGTGCCAGCAGCCCCCCGGAGGCCTACAATGAGCAGTTCTTC	CASSPPEAYNEQFF
TRBV6-1	TRBJ1-6	many	-	TGTGCCAGCAGTCCGCCGGGCCTAAATAATTCACCCCTCCACTTT	CASSPPGLNNSPLHF
TRBV18	TRBJ2-5	many	TRBD1	TGTGCCAGCTCACCACCGACAGGGGCGAACCAAGAGACCCAGTACTTC	CASSPPTGANQETQYF
TRBV12-5	TRBJ2-1	many	-	TGTGCTAGTGGCCTATCCTACAATGAGCAGTTCTTC	CASGLSYNEQFF
TRBV5-1	TRBJ2-7	-	TRBD1	TGCGCCAGCGGAAACGGGACAGGGGGCCGGTACGAGCAGTACTTC	CASGNGTGGRYEQYF
TRBV24-1	TRBJ2-1	many	-	TGTGCCACCAGTCCCCCCGGAGCGGGCGCCTACAATGAGCAGTTCTTC	CATSPPGAGAYNEQFF
TRBV4-3	TRBJ1-6	many	-	TGCGCCAGCAGCCAAGTAGGTGGACCCCTCCACTTT	CASSQVGGPLHF
TRBV7-2	TRBJ1-5	many	TRBD1	TGTGCCAGCAGCTTAGACGGACAGGGTGACCAGCCCCAGCATTTT	CASSLDGQGDQPQHF
TRBV18	TRBJ2-2	many	TRBD2	TGTGCCAGCTCACCCGCGGCGGGAGAATCCGGGGAGCTGTTTTTT	CASSPAAGESGELFF
TRBV6-2/TRBV6-3	TRBJ1-1	few	-	TGTGCCAGCAGGGCCGACAGATACCTCATGAACACTGAAGCTTTCTTT	CASRADRYLMNTEAFF
TRBV5-6	TRBJ2-7	-	-	TGTGCCAGCAGCTTGTCCAGGGTTTCAAGAAGGCCCTACGAGCAGTACTTC	CASSLSRVSRRPYEQYF
TRBV20-1	TRBJ2-7	many	TRBD2	TGCAGTGCTAGGCGAGCGGGAGAGATCACCGAGCAGTACTTC	CSARRAGEITEQYF
TRBV19	TRBJ1-1	few	TRBD1	TGTGCCAGTAGTAGACTACCGGGACAGGGTTTTACTGAAGCTTTCTTT	CASSRLPGQGFTEAFF
TRBV7-3	TRBJ2-1	-	-	TGTGCCAGCAGCCCCGATCCTCTCACAATGAATGAGCAGTTCTTC	CASSPDPLTMNEQFF
TRBV2	TRBJ1-1	many	-	TGTGCCAGCAATTCGCCAGGGGCCCAACCTTTGAACACTGAAGCTTTCTTT	CASNSPGAQPLNTEAFF
TRBV4-2	TRBJ2-1	-	-	TGTGCCAGCAGCCAAGACAGGGCCTTGAGGAATGAGCAGTTCTTC	CASSQDRALRNEQFF
TRBV7-9	TRBJ1-1	many	-	TGTGCCAGCAGCTTAAACAGGGATGGGGGTGACACTGAAGCTTTCTTT	CASSLNRDGGDTEAFF
TRBV9	TRBJ2-2	many	-	TGTGCCAGCAGCCCGCGGACAGCCTTAAACGGGGAGCTGTTTTTT	CASSPRTALNGELFF
TRBV20-1	TRBJ1-1	many	-	TGCAGTGCTAGAGAGGGGCCCTTCAAGCTCTTT	CSAREGPFKLF
TRBV4-3	TRBJ2-3	many	-	TGCGCCAGCAGCCCCCTTCCAAGGTCGAAGGATACGCAGTATTTT	CASSPLPRSKDTQYF
TRBV2	TRBJ1-2	many	-	TGTGCCAGCAGTGATCGCGCGGGCTATGGCTACACCTTC	CASSDRAGYGYTF
TRBV4-3	TRBJ2-3	-	-	TGCGCCAGCAGCCATCGTATTCCGGGACCTCAAACAGATACGCAGTATTTT	CASSHRIPGPQTDTQYF
TRBV6-1	TRBJ2-7	many	TRBD1	TGTGCCAGCAGTCGTGACAGGGACGAGCAGTACTTC	CASSRDRDEQYF
TRBV7-2	TRBJ2-1	many	TRBD2	TGTGCCAGCAGCTTAGCTAGCGGGAGAAGTAATGAGCAGTTCTTC	CASSLASGRSNEQFF
TRBV6-2/TRBV6-3	TRBJ1-2	-	TRBD1	TGTGCCAGCAGTTACAGCGACAGGGGAGATGGCTACACCTTC	CASSYSDRGDGYTF
TRBV10-3	TRBJ1-2	many	TRBD1	TGTGCCATCAGCTCGACAGGGGGAATTGGCTACACCTTC	CAISSTGGIGYTF
TRBV11-2	TRBJ2-1	-	TRBD2	TGTGCCAGCAGCTTAGGGCTAGCGGGGATCTACAATGAGCAGTTCTTC	CASSLGLAGIYNEQFF
TRBV3-1	TRBJ2-1	many	-	TGTGCCAGCAGCCAAGATTTGCTACCATACAATGAGCAGTTCTTC	CASSQDLLPYNEQFF
TRBV7-2	TRBJ2-1	many	-	TGTGCCAGCAGCTTAGCTATGGCTTCTGAGCAGTTCTTC	CASSLAMASEQFF
TRBV6-2/TRBV6-3	TRBJ2-5	many	TRBD2	TGTGCCAGCAGTTCACTAGCGGTAGCGGAGGAGACCCAGTACTTC	CASSSLAVAEETQYF
TRBV20-1	TRBJ2-7	many	-	TGCAGTGCCAATCATGGACTGGGTCGGGGTTACGAGCAGTACTTC	CSANHGLGRGYEQYF
TRBV6-1	TRBJ2-3	many	-	TGTGCCAGCAGATCCACAGATACAGATACGCAGTATTTT	CASRSTDTDTQYF
TRBV30	TRBJ2-5	many	-	TGTGCCTGGAGTGTCCCGTCAGAGACCCAGTACTTC	CAWSVPSETQYF
TRBV9	TRBJ2-3	many	-	TGTGCCAGCAGCGCGGGATTCACAGATACGCAGTATTTT	CASSAGFTDTQYF